The clone carrying this T cell receptor (beta chain) was seen ten or more times. What it binds is unknown. Exclusion of patients followed from uncontrolled infection, other autoimmune disease, pregnancy or lactation. The data were obtained in a study of T cells in Graves' hyperthyroidism and ophthalmopathy. Notes on the study in general: Most thyroid clonotypes with frequency above 0.001 were detected in blood.

Amplified regions were TCR beta CDR3 sequences from RNA transcripts. The TCR CDR3 was amplified in a first-round RT-PCR using the HTBI primer set. TCRdb fed the multiplex PCR reads into MiXCR, producing one record per CDR3 protein. The data show around 350,000 distinct CDR3 sequences, around 15% seen once. Sequenced material: blood. This clonotype originated in a woman between 55 and 75 years old with Graves' ophthalmopathy.

This CDR3 reads CSARQGTGELFF. The CDR3 DNA reads TGCAGTGCAAGACAGGGAACCGGGGAGCTGTTTTTT. The chain joins TRBV20-1 to TRBJ2-2; 7 nucleotides match TRBD1. CDR3 length equals 12 residues. The V segment lost 6 bases and the J segment 5 bases; nucleotides outside the gene matches: 3. Germline lookup yields CDR1 DFQATT and CDR2 SNEGSKA (reference sequence).